This record concerns one T cell receptor (beta chain) sequence. Its cognate antigen is unknown. The data were obtained in a study of T cell clones after liver transplantation. Study results and limitations: Donor-reactive sequences fell more than third party-reactive ones, suggesting partial deletion.

Repertoires were generated with immunoSEQ multiplex PCR, while TCRdb's copy carries only in-frame clones and drops some. The table includes roughly 60,000 clones, 70% to 80% detected once. The V gene lost 7 bases and the J gene lost 1 base, with 12 bases spanning the gap. CDR3 length: 15 residues. Germline V CDR1 and CDR2: SGDLS, YYNGEE. This TCR came from a human patient who received a liver transplant. A share of the T cells may be of graft donor origin. The gene calls are TRBV9 and TRBJ2-6, with D perhaps assigned TRBD1 or TRBD2 (5 bases each). Source: CD4+ T cells from blood, taken at the approximately 16-month timepoint. The CDR3 loop is CASGARGSGANVLTF. CDR3 DNA sequence: TGTGCCAGCGGGGCCCGGGGATCTGGGGCCAACGTCCTGACTTTC.